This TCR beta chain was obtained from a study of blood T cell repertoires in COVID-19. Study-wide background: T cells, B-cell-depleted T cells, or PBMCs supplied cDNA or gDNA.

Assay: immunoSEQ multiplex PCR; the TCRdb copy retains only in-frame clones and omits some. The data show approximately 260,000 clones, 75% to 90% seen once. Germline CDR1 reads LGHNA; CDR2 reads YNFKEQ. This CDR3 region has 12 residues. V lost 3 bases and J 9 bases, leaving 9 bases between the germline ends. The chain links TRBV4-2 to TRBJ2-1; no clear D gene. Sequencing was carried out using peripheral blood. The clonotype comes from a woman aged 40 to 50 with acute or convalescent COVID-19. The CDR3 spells CASSHASGEQFF. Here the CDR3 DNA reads TGTGCCAGCAGCCATGCTTCGGGTGAGCAGTTCTTC.